Listed below are T cell receptor beta chains from one sample, sequenced in a study of T cells in Graves' hyperthyroidism and ophthalmopathy. MiXCR, run by TCRdb on the multiplex PCR reads, gives a single entry per CDR3 protein. This table holds under 350,000 distinct CDR3 sequences, over 15% found once. The sample taken for sequencing was blood. The receptors shown here come from a woman in her sixties or seventies with Graves' ophthalmopathy. Each CDR3 is given with its conserved first and last residue. D genes are given only for firm matches. The size field is filled for only some rows; it gives once, few, many or a size class.

many,TRBV6-1,TRBJ1-6,NA,TGTGCCAGCAGTGACAGGTGGGATTCACCCCTCCACTTT,CASSDRWDSPLHF
NA,TRBV12-3/TRBV12-4,TRBJ1-5,NA,TGTGCCAGCAGTCCAGGACAAAGGGCCAATCAGCCCCAGCATTTT,CASSPGQRANQPQHF
NA,TRBV6-2/TRBV6-3,TRBJ1-6,NA,TGTGCCAGCAGTTACCAGGGGAGCAATTCACCCCTCCACTTT,CASSYQGSNSPLHF
many,TRBV20-1,TRBJ1-2,NA,TGCAGTGCGAGGAGGGACGGCTTTGGCTACACCTTC,CSARRDGFGYTF
many,TRBV6-2/TRBV6-3,TRBJ1-5,NA,TGTGCCAGCAGTAAAAGAACGACAGGAGACAATCAGCCCCAGCATTTT,CASSKRTTGDNQPQHF
NA,TRBV10-3,TRBJ2-1,TRBD2,TGTGCCATCAGTTCCGGGACTAGCGGAAGCTCCTACAATGAGCAGTTCTTC,CAISSGTSGSSYNEQFF
few,TRBV11-1,TRBJ2-7,NA,TGTGCCAGCAGCTTATTTTTGTCATCCCGCTACGAGCAGTACTTC,CASSLFLSSRYEQYF
many,TRBV2,TRBJ1-2,NA,TGTGCCAGCAGGTATCAGAGGGAGGGCTATGGCTACACCTTC,CASRYQREGYGYTF
many,TRBV6-2/TRBV6-3,TRBJ1-1,NA,TGTGCCAGCAGTTCCATTTCAGGGGCGGAGACTGAAGCTTTCTTT,CASSSISGAETEAFF
NA,TRBV7-2,TRBJ1-2,NA,TGTGCCAGCAGCTTAGCGGGGCAGGGGATTTGGAACTATGGCTACACCTTC,CASSLAGQGIWNYGYTF
many,TRBV12-3/TRBV12-4,TRBJ1-1,NA,TGTGCCAGCAGTCTTCAGGCACTGGGAACGGTGGCTTTCTTT,CASSLQALGTVAFF
many,TRBV20-1,TRBJ1-6,NA,TGCAGTGCTAGTTGGCAGGGCAGTTCACCCCTCCACTTT,CSASWQGSSPLHF
many,TRBV7-2,TRBJ2-7,NA,TGTGCCAGCAGCTCGCGCCGAGGGGGAAGCTCCTACGAGCAGTACTTC,CASSSRRGGSSYEQYF
NA,TRBV6-1,TRBJ2-1,TRBD1,TGTGCCAGCAGGACCTCGACAGGGGGGCAGGATGAGCAGTTCTTC,CASRTSTGGQDEQFF
few,TRBV13,TRBJ1-1,NA,TGTGCCAGCAGCCCGTTGAGAGGGGTCACTGAAGCTTTCTTT,CASSPLRGVTEAFF
NA,TRBV29-1,TRBJ1-2,NA,TGCAGCGTTGATAGTTCAGATGGCTACACCTTC,CSVDSSDGYTF
few,TRBV4-3,TRBJ2-7,NA,TGCGCCAGCAGCCAAGATGGCCAGACCTACGAGCAGTACTTC,CASSQDGQTYEQYF
few,TRBV7-8,TRBJ1-3,NA,TGTGCCAGCAGCCCTAACCTGGCAGGGGCCTCTGGAAACACCATATATTTT,CASSPNLAGASGNTIYF
many,TRBV11-2,TRBJ2-6,TRBD1,TGTGCCAGCAGCCGAGACAGGGCCAAGGGGTCTGGGGCCAACGTCCTGACTTTC,CASSRDRAKGSGANVLTF
many,TRBV3-1,TRBJ2-7,NA,TGTGCCAGCAGCCAAGTAGGATCTGGACGCAATACCTACGAGCAGTACTTC,CASSQVGSGRNTYEQYF
few,TRBV7-9,TRBJ1-5,TRBD1,TGTGCCAGCGGAAAACAGGGGAGCAATCAGCCCCAGCATTTT,CASGKQGSNQPQHF
NA,TRBV12-5,TRBJ2-3,NA,TGTGCTAGTGGTTTGGGGACGGCTGATACGCAGTATTTT,CASGLGTADTQYF
many,TRBV2,TRBJ2-5,TRBD2,TGTGCCAGCAGGACTAGCGGGAGGCTGGAGACCCAGTACTTC,CASRTSGRLETQYF
once,TRBV6-1,TRBJ2-1,TRBD2,TGTGCCAGCAGCCCGGGACTAGAGGACGATGAGCAGTTCTTC,CASSPGLEDDEQFF
few,TRBV24-1,TRBJ2-5,TRBD2,TGTGCCACCAGTGACCCGGTAGCGGGAGAAGCCCTGGAGACCCAGTACTTC,CATSDPVAGEALETQYF
NA,TRBV19,TRBJ1-1,NA,TGTGCCAGTAGTATACGGACAGAACCAAACACTGAAGCTTTCTTT,CASSIRTEPNTEAFF
many,TRBV20-1,TRBJ1-1,NA,TGCAGTGCTAAAACAGGGTACACTGAAGCTTTCTTT,CSAKTGYTEAFF
NA,TRBV6-2/TRBV6-3,TRBJ2-5,TRBD2,TGTGCCAGCAGTTACTCTCGGGGACTAGCGTCGGAGACCCAGTACTTC,CASSYSRGLASETQYF
many,TRBV6-1,TRBJ1-1,TRBD1,TGTGCCAGCAGTTCTGGACAGGGTCTCATGAACACTGAAGCTTTCTTT,CASSSGQGLMNTEAFF
NA,TRBV5-1,TRBJ2-1,TRBD2,TGCGCCAGCAGCCCAGGACTAGTGGCTGGAAATGAGCAGTTCTTC,CASSPGLVAGNEQFF
few,TRBV12-3/TRBV12-4,TRBJ1-4,TRBD1,TGTGCCAGCAGTTTGGGCAGGGGGCGGAAACTGTTTTTT,CASSLGRGRKLFF
few,TRBV5-1,TRBJ2-2,TRBD1,TGCGCCAGCACAGGGGGCTTAAACACCGGGGAGCTGTTTTTT,CASTGGLNTGELFF
NA,TRBV20-1,TRBJ2-7,NA,TGCAGTGCTAGTCCACCTGCTAGGATATTCGAGCAGTACTTC,CSASPPARIFEQYF
many,TRBV6-2/TRBV6-3,TRBJ2-6,NA,TGTGCCAGCAGGAAGACAGGCTCCGGGGCCAACGTCCTGACTTTC,CASRKTGSGANVLTF
NA,TRBV6-1,TRBJ1-2,NA,TGTGCCAGCAGTGTGGGCAGGGCCTATGGCTACACCTTC,CASSVGRAYGYTF
many,TRBV7-2,TRBJ1-2,TRBD1,TGTGCCAGCAGCTGGCGCGCGGGACAGGGTACATATGGCTACACCTTC,CASSWRAGQGTYGYTF
many,TRBV2,TRBJ2-6,NA,TGTGCCAGCAGTGAATGGGGTTACTCTGGGGCCAACGTCCTGACTTTC,CASSEWGYSGANVLTF
many,TRBV20-1,TRBJ1-2,NA,TGCAGTGCTAGTTTGTCAGCCTATGGCTACACCTTC,CSASLSAYGYTF
many,TRBV6-2/TRBV6-3,TRBJ2-7,TRBD1,TGTGCCAGCAGTAACCCCGCGGGACAGGGCTCCTACGAGCAGTACTTC,CASSNPAGQGSYEQYF
many,TRBV18,TRBJ2-3,NA,TGTGCCAGCTCACCAAACAGTTACACAGATACGCAGTATTTT,CASSPNSYTDTQYF
NA,TRBV12-3/TRBV12-4,TRBJ2-7,NA,TGTGCCAGCAGCACCCTCCGCGGCGGGACCTACGAGCAGTACTTC,CASSTLRGGTYEQYF
NA,TRBV20-1,TRBJ1-1,NA,TGCAGTGCTAGAGCGGGGGGCGAAGGCACTGAAGCTTTCTTT,CSARAGGEGTEAFF
many,TRBV2,TRBJ2-7,NA,TGTGCCAGCATTGGGACAAACTCCTACGAGCAGTACTTC,CASIGTNSYEQYF
many,TRBV30,TRBJ2-5,NA,TGTGCCTGGAGTGCCCGACAGGTCGTGGAGACCCAGTACTTC,CAWSARQVVETQYF
few,TRBV28,TRBJ1-1,NA,TGTGCCAGCAGACGGACATCGGTCCTGCTGGGGGGGATGAACACTGAAGCTTTCTTT,CASRRTSVLLGGMNTEAFF
many,TRBV11-2,TRBJ2-2,NA,TGTGCCAGCACCGCGACTCTGTACACCGGGGAGCTGTTTTTT,CASTATLYTGELFF
few,TRBV6-6,TRBJ2-7,NA,TGTGCCAGCAGTTACTCCCGGGGTTTCTACGAGCAGTACTTC,CASSYSRGFYEQYF
many,TRBV12-3/TRBV12-4,TRBJ2-7,NA,TGTGCCAGCAGTCCGACGAAGGGGAGGCTCTACGAGCAGTACTTC,CASSPTKGRLYEQYF
many,TRBV6-1,TRBJ2-7,TRBD2,TGTGCCAGCACCGCGGGGGGCCGCGACGAGCAGTACTTC,CASTAGGRDEQYF
NA,TRBV11-2,TRBJ2-7,TRBD1,TGTGCCAGCATCCCCGGGGACAGGGGGCACGAGCAGTACTTC,CASIPGDRGHEQYF
few,TRBV20-1,TRBJ2-7,NA,TGCAGTGCTAGTCTCCAGGGTGGAGAGCAGTACTTC,CSASLQGGEQYF